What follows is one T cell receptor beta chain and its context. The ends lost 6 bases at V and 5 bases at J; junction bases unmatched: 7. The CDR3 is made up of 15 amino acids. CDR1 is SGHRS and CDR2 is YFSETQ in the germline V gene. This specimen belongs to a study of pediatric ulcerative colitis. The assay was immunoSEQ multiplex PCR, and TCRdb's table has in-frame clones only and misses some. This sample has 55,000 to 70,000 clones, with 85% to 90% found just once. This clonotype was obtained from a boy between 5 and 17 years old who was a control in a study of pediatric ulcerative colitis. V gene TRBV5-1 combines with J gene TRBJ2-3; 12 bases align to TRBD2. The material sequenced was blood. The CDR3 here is CASTTSGGIIDTQYF. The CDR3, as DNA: TGCGCCAGCACAACTAGCGGGGGGATCATAGATACGCAGTATTTT.